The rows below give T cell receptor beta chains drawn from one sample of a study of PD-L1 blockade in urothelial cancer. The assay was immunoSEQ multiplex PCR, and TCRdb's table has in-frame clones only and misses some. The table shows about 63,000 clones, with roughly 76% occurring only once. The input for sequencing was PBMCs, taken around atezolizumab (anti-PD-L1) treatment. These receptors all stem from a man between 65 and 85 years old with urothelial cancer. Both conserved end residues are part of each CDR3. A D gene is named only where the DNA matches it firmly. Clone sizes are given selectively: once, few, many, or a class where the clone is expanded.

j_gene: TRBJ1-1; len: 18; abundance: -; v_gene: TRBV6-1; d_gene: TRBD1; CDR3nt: TGTGCCAGCAGTGAATCTCTCGGACAGGGGGGCTCGAACACTGAAGCTTTCTTT; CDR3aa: CASSESLGQGGSNTEAFF
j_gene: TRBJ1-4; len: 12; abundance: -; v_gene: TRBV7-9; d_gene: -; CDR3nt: TGTGCCAGCAGCACAATTAATGAAAAACTGTTTTTT; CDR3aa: CASSTINEKLFF
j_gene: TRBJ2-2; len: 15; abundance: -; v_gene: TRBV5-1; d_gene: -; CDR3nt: TGCGCCAGCAGCTTGGCCGTTGCGGGTACCGGGGAGCTGTTTTTT; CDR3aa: CASSLAVAGTGELFF
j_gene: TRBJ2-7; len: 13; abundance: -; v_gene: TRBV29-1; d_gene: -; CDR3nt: TGCAGCGTTGTGGACTCCTATCGCTACGAGCAGTACTTC; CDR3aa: CSVVDSYRYEQYF
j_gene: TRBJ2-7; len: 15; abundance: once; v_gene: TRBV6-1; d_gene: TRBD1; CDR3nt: TGTGCCAGCAGTATCGGGACAGGGGGTTGGTACGAGCAGTACTTC; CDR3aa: CASSIGTGGWYEQYF
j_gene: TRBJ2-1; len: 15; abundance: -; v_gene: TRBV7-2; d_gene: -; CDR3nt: TGTGCCAGCAGCTTAAGTCCGAGCTCCTACAATGAGCAGTTCTTC; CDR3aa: CASSLSPSSYNEQFF
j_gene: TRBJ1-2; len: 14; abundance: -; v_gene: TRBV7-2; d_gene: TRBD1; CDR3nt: TGTGCCAGCAGCTTAGGTACAGGGGCACGCGGCTACACCTTC; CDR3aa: CASSLGTGARGYTF
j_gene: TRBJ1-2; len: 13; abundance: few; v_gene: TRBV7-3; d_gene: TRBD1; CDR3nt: TGTGCCAGCAGCCCAGGGGGCGCCTATGGCTACACCTTC; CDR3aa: CASSPGGAYGYTF
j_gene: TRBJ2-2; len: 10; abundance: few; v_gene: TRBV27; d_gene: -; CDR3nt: TGTGCCAGCAGGCTAGCGGAGCTGTTTTTT; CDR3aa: CASRLAELFF
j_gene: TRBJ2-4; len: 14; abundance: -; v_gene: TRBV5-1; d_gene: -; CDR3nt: TGCGCCAGCAGCTCGTCGACAGGAAAAAACATTCAGTACTTC; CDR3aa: CASSSSTGKNIQYF
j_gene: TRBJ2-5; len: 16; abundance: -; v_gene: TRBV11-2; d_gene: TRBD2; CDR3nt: TGTGCCAGCAGCACAAGCACTCGGACCGGGGGGAAGACCCAGTACTTC; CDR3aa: CASSTSTRTGGKTQYF
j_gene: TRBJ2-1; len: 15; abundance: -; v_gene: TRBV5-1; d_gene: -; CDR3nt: TGCGCCAGCAGCCCCGGGACTCCACGGGGCAATGAGCAGTTCTTC; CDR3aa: CASSPGTPRGNEQFF
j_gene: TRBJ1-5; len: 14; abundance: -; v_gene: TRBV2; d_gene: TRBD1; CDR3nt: TGTGCCAGCAGCTTACAGGGGAACAATCAGCCCCAGCATTTT; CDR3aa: CASSLQGNNQPQHF
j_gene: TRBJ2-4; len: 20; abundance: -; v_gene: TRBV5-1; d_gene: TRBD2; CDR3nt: TGCGCCAGCAGCTTGCCCGCCGGGACTAGCGGAGCGGGAGCCAAAAACATTCAGTACTTC; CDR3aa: CASSLPAGTSGAGAKNIQYF
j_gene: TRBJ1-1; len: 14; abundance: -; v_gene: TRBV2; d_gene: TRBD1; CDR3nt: TGTGCCAGCAGTGCCGGACAGGGGAACACTGAAGCTTTCTTT; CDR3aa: CASSAGQGNTEAFF
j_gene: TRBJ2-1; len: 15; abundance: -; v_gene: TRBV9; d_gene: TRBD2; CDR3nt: TGTGCCAGCACCCGACTAGCGGGAGTTAAGAATGAGCAGTTCTTC; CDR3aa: CASTRLAGVKNEQFF
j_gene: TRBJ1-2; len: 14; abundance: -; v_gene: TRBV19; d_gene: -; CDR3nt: TGTGCCAGTAGACAAGACCTAGGTGGCTATGGCTACACCTTC; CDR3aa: CASRQDLGGYGYTF
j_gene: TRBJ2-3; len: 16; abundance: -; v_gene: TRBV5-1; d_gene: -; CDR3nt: TGCGCCAGCAGCTTCAGGGGGGCGGGCCCCACAGATACGCAGTATTTT; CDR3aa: CASSFRGAGPTDTQYF
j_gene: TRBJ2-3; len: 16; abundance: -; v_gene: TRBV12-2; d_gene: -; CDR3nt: TGTGCAAGTCGCCCACGACTAGCGGGAAGCACAGATACGCAGTATTTT; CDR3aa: CASRPRLAGSTDTQYF
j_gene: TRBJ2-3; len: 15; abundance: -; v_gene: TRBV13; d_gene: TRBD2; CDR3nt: TGTGCCAGCAGCCCCCTTCTAGCGGTCGCGGTCACGCAGTATTTT; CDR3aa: CASSPLLAVAVTQYF
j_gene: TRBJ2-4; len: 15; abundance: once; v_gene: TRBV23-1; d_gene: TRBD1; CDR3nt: TGCGCCAGCAGTATTTCGACAGGGCCCAAAAACATTCAGTACTTC; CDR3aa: CASSISTGPKNIQYF
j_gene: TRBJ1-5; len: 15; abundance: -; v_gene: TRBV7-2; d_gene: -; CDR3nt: TGTGCCAGCAGCTTAATAGGGGGTAGTGGTCAGCCCCAGCATTTT; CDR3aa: CASSLIGGSGQPQHF
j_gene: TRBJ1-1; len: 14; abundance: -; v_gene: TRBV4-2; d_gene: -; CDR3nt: TGTGCCAGCAGCCAAGGGGGCAGGGGCACTGAAGCTTTCTTT; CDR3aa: CASSQGGRGTEAFF
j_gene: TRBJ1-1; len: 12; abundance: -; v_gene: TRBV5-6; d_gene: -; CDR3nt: TGTGCCAGCAGCTTTGGCGGGGTTGAAGCTTTCTTT; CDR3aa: CASSFGGVEAFF
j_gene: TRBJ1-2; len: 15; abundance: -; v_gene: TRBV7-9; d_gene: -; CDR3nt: TGTGCCAGCAGCTTAGAGGGGCTGGGTAACTATGGCTACACCTTC; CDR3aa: CASSLEGLGNYGYTF
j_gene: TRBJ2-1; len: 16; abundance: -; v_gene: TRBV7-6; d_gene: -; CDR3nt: TGTGCCAGCAGCTCACCGGGACAAACCTCCTACAATGAGCAGTTCTTC; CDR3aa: CASSSPGQTSYNEQFF
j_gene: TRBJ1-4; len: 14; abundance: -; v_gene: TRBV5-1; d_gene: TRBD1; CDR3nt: TGCGCCAGCAGCTTGGGGACAGGGGGGGAAAAACTGTTTTTT; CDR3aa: CASSLGTGGEKLFF
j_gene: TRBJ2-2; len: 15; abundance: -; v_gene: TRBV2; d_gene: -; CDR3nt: TGTGCCAGCAAGACAGACATCGCGAACACCGGGGAGCTGTTTTTT; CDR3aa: CASKTDIANTGELFF
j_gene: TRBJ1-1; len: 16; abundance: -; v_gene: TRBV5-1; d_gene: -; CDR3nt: TGCGCCAGCAGCTTGCAGCAGGGAGGTGGGAACACTGAAGCTTTCTTT; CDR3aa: CASSLQQGGGNTEAFF
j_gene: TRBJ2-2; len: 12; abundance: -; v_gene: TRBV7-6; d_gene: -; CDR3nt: TGTGCCAGCAGCCCTCTGACCGGGGAGCTGTTTTTT; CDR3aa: CASSPLTGELFF
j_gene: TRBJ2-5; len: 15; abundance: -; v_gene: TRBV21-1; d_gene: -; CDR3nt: TGTGCCAGCAGCTCCAAGAGCGCGTTCCAAGAGACCCAGTACTTC; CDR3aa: CASSSKSAFQETQYF
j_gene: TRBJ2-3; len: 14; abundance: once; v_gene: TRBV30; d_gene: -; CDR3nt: TGTGCCTGGAGTGTAAAGGGGGGCACAGATACGCAGTATTTT; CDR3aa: CAWSVKGGTDTQYF
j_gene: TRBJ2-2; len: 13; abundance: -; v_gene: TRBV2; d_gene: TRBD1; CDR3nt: TGTGCCAGCCGGGACAGGGAACTGAGGGAGCTGTTTTTT; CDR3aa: CASRDRELRELFF
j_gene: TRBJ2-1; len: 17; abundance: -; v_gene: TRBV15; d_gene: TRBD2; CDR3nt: TGTGCCACCAGCAGAGATGCGACTAGCGGGACTGACAATGAGCAGTTCTTC; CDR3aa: CATSRDATSGTDNEQFF
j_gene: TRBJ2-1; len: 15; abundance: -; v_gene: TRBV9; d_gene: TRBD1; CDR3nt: TGTGCCAGCAGCGCTCGGACAGGGGGATACGATGAGCAGTTCTTC; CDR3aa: CASSARTGGYDEQFF
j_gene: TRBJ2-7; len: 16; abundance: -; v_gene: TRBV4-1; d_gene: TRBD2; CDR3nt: TGCGCCAGCAGCCAAACTAGCGGGGGGTTAGCGGACGAGCAGTACTTC; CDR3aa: CASSQTSGGLADEQYF
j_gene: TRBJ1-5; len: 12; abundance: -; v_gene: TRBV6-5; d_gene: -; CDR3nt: TGTGCCAGCAGTTTCCCTAATCAGCCCCAGCATTTT; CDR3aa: CASSFPNQPQHF
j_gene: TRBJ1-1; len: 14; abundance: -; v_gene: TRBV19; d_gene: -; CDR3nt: TGTGCCAGTAGTCCGAGGACGGACTACACTGAAGCTTTCTTT; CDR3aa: CASSPRTDYTEAFF
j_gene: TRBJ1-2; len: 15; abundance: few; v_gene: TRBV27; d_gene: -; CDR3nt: TGTGCCAGCAAGTCACCGGAACGTGGGACTTATGGCTACACCTTC; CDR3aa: CASKSPERGTYGYTF
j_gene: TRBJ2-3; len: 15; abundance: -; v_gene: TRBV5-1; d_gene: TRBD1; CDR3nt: TGCGCCAGCAGCTCAGCCGGGACAGGGGTAGATACGCAGTATTTT; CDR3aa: CASSSAGTGVDTQYF
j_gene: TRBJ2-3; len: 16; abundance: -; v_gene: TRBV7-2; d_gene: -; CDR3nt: TGTGCCAGCAGGTCAACAGGGAATGCACTCACAGATACGCAGTATTTT; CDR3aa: CASRSTGNALTDTQYF
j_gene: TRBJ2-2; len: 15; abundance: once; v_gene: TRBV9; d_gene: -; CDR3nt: TGTGCCAGCAGCGTAGATCGGGCCGGGGCCGGGGAGCTGTTTTTT; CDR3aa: CASSVDRAGAGELFF
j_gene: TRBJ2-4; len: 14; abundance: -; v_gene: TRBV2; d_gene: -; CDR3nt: TGTGCCAGCAGTGAACCCGGGAAGTGGCACATTCAGTACTTC; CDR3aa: CASSEPGKWHIQYF
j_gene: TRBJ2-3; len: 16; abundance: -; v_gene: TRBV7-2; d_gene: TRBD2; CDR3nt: TGTGCCAGCAGCTCCGGCGGGAGGGCAGGCACAGATACGCAGTATTTT; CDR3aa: CASSSGGRAGTDTQYF
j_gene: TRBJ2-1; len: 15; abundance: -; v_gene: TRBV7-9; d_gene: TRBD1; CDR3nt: TGTGCCAGCAGCTCCGACAGGGATATCGTCAATGAGCAGTTCTTC; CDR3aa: CASSSDRDIVNEQFF
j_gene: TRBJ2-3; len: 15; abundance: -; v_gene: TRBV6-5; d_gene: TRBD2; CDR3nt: TGTGCCAGCAGTTTAGCGGGCCAGCGCACAGATACGCAGTATTTT; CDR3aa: CASSLAGQRTDTQYF
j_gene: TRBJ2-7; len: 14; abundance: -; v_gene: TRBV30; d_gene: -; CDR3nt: TGTGCCTGGACTAGACGGGGAATCCCCTACGAGCAGTACTTC; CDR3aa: CAWTRRGIPYEQYF
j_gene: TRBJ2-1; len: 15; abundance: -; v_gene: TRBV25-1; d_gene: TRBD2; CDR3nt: TGTGCCAGCAGTGATCCTGGACTAGCGGGAAGTGAGCAGTTCTTC; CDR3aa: CASSDPGLAGSEQFF
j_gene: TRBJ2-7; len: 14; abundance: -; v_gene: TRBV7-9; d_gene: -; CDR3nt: TGTGCCAGCAACTTCCCGGACAGAGAGTACGAGCAGTACTTC; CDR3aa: CASNFPDREYEQYF
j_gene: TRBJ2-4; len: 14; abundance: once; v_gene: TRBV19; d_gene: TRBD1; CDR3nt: TGTGCCAGTAGTCCCGGACAGGGCGGGCACATTCAGTACTTC; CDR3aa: CASSPGQGGHIQYF
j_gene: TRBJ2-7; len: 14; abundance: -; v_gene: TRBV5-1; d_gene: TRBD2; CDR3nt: TGCGCCAGCAGCTTGAGCGGGACCTCCTACGAGCAGTACTTC; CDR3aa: CASSLSGTSYEQYF
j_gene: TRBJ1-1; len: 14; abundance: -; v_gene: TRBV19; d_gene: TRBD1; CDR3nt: TGTGCCAGTATTCCAACAGGGGGTCGGACTGAAGCTTTCTTT; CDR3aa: CASIPTGGRTEAFF